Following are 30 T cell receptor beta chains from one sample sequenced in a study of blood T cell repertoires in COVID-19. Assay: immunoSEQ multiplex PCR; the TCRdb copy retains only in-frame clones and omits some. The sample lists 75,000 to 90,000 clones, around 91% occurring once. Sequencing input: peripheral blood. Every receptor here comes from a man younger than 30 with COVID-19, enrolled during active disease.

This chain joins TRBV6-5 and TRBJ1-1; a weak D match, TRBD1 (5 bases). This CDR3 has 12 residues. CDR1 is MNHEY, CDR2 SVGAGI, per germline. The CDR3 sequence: CGGGGANAEAFF. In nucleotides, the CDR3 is TGTGGGGGCGGGGGTGCTAACGCTGAAGCTTTCTTT.

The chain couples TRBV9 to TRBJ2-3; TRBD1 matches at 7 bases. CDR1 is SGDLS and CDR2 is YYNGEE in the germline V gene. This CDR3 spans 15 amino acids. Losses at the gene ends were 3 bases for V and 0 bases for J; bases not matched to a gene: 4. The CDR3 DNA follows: TGTGCCAGCAGCGACACAGGGGCTAGCACAGATACGCAGTATTTT. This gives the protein CASSDTGASTDTQYF.

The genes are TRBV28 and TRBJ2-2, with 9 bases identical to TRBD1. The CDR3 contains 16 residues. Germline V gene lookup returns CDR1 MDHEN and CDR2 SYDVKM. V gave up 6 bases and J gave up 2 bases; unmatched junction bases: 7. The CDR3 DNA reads TGTGCCAGCAGCTTACTGGACAGGGGAAACACCGGGGAGCTGTTTTTT. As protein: CASSLLDRGNTGELFF. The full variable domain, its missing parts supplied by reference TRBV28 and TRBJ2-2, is DVKVTQSSRYLVKRTGEKVFLECVQDMDHENMFWYRQDPGLGLRLIYFSYDVKMKEKGDIPEGYSVSREKKERFSLILESASTNQTSMYLCASSLLDRGNTGELFFGEGSRLTVL.

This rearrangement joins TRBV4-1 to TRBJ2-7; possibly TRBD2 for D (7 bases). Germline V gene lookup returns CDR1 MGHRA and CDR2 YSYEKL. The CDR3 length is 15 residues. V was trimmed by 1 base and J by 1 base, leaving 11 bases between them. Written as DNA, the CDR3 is TGCGCCAGCAGCCAAGGGGGGGGCCGTTCCTACGAGCAGTACTTC. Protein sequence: CASSQGGGRSYEQYF.

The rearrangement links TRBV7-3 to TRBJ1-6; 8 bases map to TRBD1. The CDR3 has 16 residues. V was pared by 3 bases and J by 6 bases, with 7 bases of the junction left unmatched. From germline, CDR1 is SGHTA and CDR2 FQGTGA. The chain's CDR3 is CASSLFGTGVNSPLHF. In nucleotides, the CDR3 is TGTGCCAGCAGCTTGTTCGGGACAGGAGTTAATTCACCCCTCCACTTT.

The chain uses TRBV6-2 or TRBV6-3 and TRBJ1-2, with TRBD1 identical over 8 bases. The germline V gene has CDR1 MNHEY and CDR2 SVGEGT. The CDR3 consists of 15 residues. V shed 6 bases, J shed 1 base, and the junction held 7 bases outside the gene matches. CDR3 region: CASSATGVYNYGYTF. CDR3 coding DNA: TGTGCCAGCAGCGCGACAGGGGTTTATAACTATGGCTACACCTTC.

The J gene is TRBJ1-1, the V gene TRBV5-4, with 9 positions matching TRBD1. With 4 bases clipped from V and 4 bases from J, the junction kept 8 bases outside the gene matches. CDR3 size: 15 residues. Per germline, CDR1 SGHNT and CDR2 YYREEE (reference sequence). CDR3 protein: CASSIGQGHGTEAFF. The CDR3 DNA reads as TGTGCCAGCAGCATAGGACAGGGGCATGGCACTGAAGCTTTCTTT. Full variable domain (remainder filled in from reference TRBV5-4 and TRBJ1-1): ETGVTQSPTHLIKTRGQQVTLRCSSQSGHNTVSWYQQALGQGPQFIFQYYREEENGRGNFPPRFSGLQFPNYSSELNVNALELDDSALYLCASSIGQGHGTEAFFGQGTRLTVV.

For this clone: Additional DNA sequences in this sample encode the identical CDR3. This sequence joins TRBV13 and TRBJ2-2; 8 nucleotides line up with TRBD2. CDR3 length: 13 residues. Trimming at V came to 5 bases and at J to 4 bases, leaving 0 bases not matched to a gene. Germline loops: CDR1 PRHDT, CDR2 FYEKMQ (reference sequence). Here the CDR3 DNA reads TGTGCCAGCAGCGCGGGGGGCACCGGGGAGCTGTTTTTT. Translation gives CASSAGGTGELFF.

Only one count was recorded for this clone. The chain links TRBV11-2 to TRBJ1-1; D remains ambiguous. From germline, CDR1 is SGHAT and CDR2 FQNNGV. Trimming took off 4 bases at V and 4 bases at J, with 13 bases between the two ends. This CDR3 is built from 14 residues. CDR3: CASSWREGSTEAFF. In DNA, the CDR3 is TGTGCCAGCAGCTGGAGGGAAGGGAGCACTGAAGCTTTCTTT.

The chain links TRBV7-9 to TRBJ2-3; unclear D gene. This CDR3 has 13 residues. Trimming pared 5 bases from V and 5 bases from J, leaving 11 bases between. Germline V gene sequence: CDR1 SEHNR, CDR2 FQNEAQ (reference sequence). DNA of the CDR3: TGTGCCAGCAGCCTTGATGGCGGAGATACGCAGTATTTT. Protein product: CASSLDGGDTQYF.

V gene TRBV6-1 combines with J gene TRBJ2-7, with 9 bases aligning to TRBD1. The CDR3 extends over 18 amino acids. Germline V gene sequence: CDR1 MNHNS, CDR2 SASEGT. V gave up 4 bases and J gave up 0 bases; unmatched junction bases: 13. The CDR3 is CASSGHRRDRVSSYEQYF. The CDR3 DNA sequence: TGTGCCAGCAGTGGCCACAGGAGGGACAGGGTCAGCTCCTACGAGCAGTACTTC.

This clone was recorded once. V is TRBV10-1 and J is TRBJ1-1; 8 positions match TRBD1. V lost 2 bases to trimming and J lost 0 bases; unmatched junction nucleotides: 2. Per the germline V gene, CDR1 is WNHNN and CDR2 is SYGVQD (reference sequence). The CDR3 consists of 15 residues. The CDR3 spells CASSERTGMNTEAFF. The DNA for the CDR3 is TGCGCCAGCAGTGAGCGGACAGGGATGAACACTGAAGCTTTCTTT.

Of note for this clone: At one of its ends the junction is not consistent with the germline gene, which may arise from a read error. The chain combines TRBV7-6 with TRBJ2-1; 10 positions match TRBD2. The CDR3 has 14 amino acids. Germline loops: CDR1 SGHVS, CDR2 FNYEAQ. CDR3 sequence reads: CASSLPASGSSWVF. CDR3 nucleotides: TGTGCCAGCAGCTTACCGGCTAGCGGGAGTTCATGGGTCTTC.

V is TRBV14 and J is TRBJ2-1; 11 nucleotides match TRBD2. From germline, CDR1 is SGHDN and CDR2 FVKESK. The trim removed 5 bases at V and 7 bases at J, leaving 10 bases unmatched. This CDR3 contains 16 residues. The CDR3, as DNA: TGTGCCAGCAGCTTCCCCGGGACTAGCGGACAAAATGAGCAGTTCTTC. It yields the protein CASSFPGTSGQNEQFF.

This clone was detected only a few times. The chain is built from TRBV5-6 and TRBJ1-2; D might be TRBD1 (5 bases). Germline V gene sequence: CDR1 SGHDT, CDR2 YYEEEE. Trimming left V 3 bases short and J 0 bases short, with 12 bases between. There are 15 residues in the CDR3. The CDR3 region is CASSSTGHSNYGYTF. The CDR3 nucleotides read TGTGCCAGCAGCTCTACCGGACACTCTAACTATGGCTACACCTTC.

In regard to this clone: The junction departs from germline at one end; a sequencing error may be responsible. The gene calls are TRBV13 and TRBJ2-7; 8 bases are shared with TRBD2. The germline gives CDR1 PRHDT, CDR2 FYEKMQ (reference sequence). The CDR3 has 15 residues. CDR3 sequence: CASSLGRAGEDRFRF. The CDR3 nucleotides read TGTGCCAGCAGCTTAGGACGAGCGGGAGAGGATAGGTTTCGGTTC.

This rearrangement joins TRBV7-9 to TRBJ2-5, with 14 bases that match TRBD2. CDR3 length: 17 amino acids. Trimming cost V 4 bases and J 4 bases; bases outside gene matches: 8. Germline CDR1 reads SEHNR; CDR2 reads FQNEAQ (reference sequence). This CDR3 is CASSYGTSGRGAETQYF. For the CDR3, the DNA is TGTGCCAGCAGCTATGGGACTAGCGGGAGAGGAGCAGAGACCCAGTACTTC.

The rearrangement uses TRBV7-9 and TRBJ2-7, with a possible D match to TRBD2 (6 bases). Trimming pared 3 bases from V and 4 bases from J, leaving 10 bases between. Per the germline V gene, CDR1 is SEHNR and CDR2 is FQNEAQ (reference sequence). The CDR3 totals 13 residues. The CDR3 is CASSFPGRYEQYF. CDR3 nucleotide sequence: TGTGCCAGCAGCTTTCCGGGGAGGTACGAGCAGTACTTC.

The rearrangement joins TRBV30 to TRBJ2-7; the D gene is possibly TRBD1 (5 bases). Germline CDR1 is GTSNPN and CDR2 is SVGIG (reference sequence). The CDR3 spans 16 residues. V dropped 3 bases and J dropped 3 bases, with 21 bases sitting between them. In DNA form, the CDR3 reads TGTGCCTGGAGCCACCTCCAGGGCAAAAGGGACTACGAGCAGTACTTC. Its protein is CAWSHLQGKRDYEQYF.

CDR3 residues: CASSTKTGGASGANVLTF. The CDR3 nucleotides read TGTGCCAGCAGTACCAAAACAGGGGGCGCTTCTGGGGCCAACGTCCTGACTTTC. This chain joins TRBV9 and TRBJ2-6; TRBD1 aligns across 9 bases. Germline loops: CDR1 SGDLS, CDR2 YYNGEE. The CDR3 is 18 amino acids. Trimming took 5 bases from V and 1 from J; bases not matched to a gene: 10.

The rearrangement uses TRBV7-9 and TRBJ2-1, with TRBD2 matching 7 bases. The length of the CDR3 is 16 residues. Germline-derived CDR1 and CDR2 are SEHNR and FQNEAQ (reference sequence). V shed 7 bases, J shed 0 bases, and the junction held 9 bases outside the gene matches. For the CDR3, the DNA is TGTGCCAGCACCGGGACCGGGGGGAGCTCCTACAATGAGCAGTTCTTC. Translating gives CASTGTGGSSYNEQFF.

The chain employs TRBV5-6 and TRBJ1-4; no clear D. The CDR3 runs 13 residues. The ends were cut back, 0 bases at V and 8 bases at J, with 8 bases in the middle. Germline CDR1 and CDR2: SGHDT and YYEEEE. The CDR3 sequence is CASSLGGGEKLFF. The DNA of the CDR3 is TGTGCCAGCAGCTTGGGTGGAGGCGAAAAACTGTTTTTT.

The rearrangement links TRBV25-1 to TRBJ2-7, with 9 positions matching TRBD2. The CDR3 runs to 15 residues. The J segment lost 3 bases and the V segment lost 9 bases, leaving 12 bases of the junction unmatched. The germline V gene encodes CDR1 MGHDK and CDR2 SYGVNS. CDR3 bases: TGTGCCAGTGGCGGGAGGGCCTTAGGGGGCTACGAGCAGTACTTC. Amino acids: CASGGRALGGYEQYF.

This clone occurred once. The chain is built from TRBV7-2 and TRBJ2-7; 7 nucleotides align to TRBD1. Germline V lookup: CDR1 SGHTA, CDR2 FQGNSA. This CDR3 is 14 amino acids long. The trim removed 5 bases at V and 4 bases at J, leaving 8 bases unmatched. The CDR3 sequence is CASSPQGGVYEQYF. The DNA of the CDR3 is TGTGCCAGCAGCCCTCAAGGGGGCGTATACGAGCAGTACTTC.

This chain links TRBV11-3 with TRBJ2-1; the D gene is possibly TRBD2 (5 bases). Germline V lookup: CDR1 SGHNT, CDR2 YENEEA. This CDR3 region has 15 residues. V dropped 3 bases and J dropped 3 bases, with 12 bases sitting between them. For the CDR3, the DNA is TGTGCCAGCAGCTTGGACTCACCCCGCTACAATGAGCAGTTCTTC. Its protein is CASSLDSPRYNEQFF. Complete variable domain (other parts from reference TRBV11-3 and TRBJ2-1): EAGVVQSPRYKIIEKKQPVAFWCNPISGHNTLYWYLQNLGQGPELLIRYENEEAVDDSQLPKDRFSAERLKGVDSTLKIQPAELGDSAVYLCASSLDSPRYNEQFFGPGTRLTVL.

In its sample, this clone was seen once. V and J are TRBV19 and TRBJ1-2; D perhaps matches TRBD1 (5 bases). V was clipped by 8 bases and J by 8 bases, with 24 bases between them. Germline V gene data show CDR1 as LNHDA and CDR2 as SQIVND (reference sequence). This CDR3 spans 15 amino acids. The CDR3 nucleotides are TGTGCCAGTTTCCCCGGTACAGGCGGTGCAGAGGGCTACACCTTC. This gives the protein CASFPGTGGAEGYTF.

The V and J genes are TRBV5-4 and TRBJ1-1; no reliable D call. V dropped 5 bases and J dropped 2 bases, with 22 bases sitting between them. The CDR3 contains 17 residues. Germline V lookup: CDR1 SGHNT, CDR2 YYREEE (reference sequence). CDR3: CASSPAGPRGVNTEAFF. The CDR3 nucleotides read TGTGCCAGCAGTCCTGCCGGGCCTCGGGGAGTTAACACTGAAGCTTTCTTT.

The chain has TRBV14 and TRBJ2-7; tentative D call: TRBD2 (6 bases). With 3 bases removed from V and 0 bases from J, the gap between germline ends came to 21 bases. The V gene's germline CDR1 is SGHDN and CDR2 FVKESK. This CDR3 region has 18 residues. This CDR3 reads CASSQTISLRDSSYEQYF. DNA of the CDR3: TGTGCCAGCAGCCAGACCATATCGCTGCGGGATAGCTCCTACGAGCAGTACTTC.

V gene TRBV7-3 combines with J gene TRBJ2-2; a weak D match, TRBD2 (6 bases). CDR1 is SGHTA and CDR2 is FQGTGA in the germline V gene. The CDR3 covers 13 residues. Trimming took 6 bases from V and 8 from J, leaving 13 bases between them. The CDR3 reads CASRTEGSGELFF. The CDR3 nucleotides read TGTGCCAGCAGAACGGAGGGGTCGGGGGAGCTGTTTTTT. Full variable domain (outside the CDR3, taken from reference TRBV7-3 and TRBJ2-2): GAGVSQTPSNKVTEKGKYVELRCDPISGHTALYWYRQSLGQGPEFLIYFQGTGAADDSGLPNDRFFAVRPEGSVSTLKIQRTERGDSAVYLCASRTEGSGELFFGEGSRLTVL.

DNA for the CDR3: TGTGCCAGTAGACTAAACAGGGACGGCCTTAACACCGGGGAGCTGTTTTTT. It codes for CASRLNRDGLNTGELFF. The rearrangement uses TRBV19 and TRBJ2-2; possibly TRBD1 for D (6 bases). Germline CDR1 and CDR2: LNHDA and SQIVND (reference sequence). This CDR3 is 17 amino acids long. Trimming cost V 6 bases and J 2 bases, with 19 bases left between them.